The clone carrying this T cell receptor (beta chain) was detected many times. The V gene's germline CDR1 is LGHDT and CDR2 YNNKEL (reference sequence). This CDR3 contains 16 residues. J gave up 6 bases and V 1 base, and 5 bases lay outside the gene matches. This entry belongs to a study of metastatic and nonmetastatic thyroid tumors. Treatment of any kind had been given to no patient before thyroid surgery. TCRdb re-analyzed the PCR reads using MiXCR. The sample contains 24,000 or so clones, over 9.5% of which appear only once. The clonotype comes from a female donor with papillary thyroid cancer or a benign thyroid nodule (not recorded which). Some clones in this sample may be carry-over from other donors' samples. Sequencing used blood. The rearrangement uses TRBV3-1 and TRBJ2-2; 10 positions agree with TRBD2. Here the CDR3 reads CASSQVLLAGPGELFF. CDR3 bases: TGTGCCAGCAGCCAAGTTTTACTAGCGGGACCCGGGGAGCTGTTTTTT.